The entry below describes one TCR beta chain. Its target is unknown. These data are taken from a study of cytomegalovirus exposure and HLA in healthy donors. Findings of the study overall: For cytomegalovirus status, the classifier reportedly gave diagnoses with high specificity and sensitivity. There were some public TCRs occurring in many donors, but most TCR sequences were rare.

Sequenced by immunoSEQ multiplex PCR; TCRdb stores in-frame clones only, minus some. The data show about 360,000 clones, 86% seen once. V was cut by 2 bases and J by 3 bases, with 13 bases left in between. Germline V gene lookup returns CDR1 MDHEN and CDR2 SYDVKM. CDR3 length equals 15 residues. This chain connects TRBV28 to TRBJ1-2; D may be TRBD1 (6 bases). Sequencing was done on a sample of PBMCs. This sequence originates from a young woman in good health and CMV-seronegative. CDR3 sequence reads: CASSLGIRGDYGYTF. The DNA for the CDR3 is TGTGCCAGCAGTTTAGGGATCAGGGGCGACTATGGCTACACCTTC.